The sequence of this TCR beta chain was determined in a study of blood T cell repertoires in COVID-19. The wider study: There were acute and convalescent COVID-19 samples, and they came from the United States, Italy and Spain. PBMCs, B-cell-depleted T cells, or T cells were the source of the cDNA or gDNA that made up the material.

Per the original methods: Nucleated cell counts were estimated from reference gene primer amplification. Measured with immunoSEQ multiplex PCR; TCRdb has only the in-frame clones, and not every one. V and J calls and clone size are copied from that table; D and trimming were computed from the DNA. Seen here are roughly 140,000 clones, about 82% observed once, and the top ten hold about 3%. Trimming cost V 3 bases and J 5 bases, with 8 bases left between them. Per germline, CDR1 MDHEN and CDR2 SYDVKM. The CDR3 loop spans 14 amino acids. The sequence derives from a woman aged 40 to 50 with active or convalescent COVID-19. Sequencing used peripheral blood. The chain links TRBV28 to TRBJ1-6, with D unclear. DNA of the CDR3: TGTGCCAGCAGTTTTGCCACAGATAATTCACCCCTCCACTTT. Translation: CASSFATDNSPLHF. Full variable domain (rest looked up from reference TRBV28 and TRBJ1-6): DVKVTQSSRYLVKRTGEKVFLECVQDMDHENMFWYRQDPGLGLRLIYFSYDVKMKEKGDIPEGYSVSREKKERFSLILESASTNQTSMYLCASSFATDNSPLHFGNGTRLTVT.